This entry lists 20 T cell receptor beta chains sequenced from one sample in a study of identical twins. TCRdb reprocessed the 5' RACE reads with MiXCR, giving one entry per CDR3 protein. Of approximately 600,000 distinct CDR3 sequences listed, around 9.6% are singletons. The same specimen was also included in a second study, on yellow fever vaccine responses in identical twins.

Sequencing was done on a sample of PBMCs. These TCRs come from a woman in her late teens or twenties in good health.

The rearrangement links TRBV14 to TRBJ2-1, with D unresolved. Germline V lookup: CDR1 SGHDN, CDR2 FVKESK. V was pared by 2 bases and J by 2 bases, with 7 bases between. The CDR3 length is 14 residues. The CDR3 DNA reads TGTGCCAGCAGCCAAAAGACCACCTACAATGAGCAGTTCTTC. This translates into CASSQKTTYNEQFF.

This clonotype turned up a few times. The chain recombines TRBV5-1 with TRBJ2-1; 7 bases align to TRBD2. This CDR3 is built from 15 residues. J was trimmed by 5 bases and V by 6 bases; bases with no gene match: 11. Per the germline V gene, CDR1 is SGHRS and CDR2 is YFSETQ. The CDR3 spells CASTSFGGGNNEQFF. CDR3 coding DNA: TGCGCCAGCACCTCCTTTGGGGGGGGTAACAATGAGCAGTTCTTC.

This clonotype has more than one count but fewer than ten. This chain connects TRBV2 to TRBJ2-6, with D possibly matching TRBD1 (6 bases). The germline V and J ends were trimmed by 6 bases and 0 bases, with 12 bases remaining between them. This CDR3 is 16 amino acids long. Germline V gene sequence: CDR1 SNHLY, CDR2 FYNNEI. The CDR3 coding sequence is TGTGCCAGCAGGGCTCAGGGGTCCTCTGGGGCCAACGTCCTGACTTTC. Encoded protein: CASRAQGSSGANVLTF.

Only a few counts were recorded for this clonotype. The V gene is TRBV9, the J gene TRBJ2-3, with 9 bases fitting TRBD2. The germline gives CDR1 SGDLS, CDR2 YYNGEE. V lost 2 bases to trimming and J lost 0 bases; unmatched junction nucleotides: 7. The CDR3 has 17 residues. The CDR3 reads CASSVGGSGGSTDTQYF. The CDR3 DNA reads TGTGCCAGCAGCGTTGGTGGTAGCGGGGGTAGCACAGATACGCAGTATTTT.

CDR3 loop: CASSLEFYGYTF. In DNA, the CDR3 is TGTGCCAGCAGCTTAGAGTTCTATGGCTACACCTTC. This chain joins TRBV7-9 and TRBJ1-2; D is unclear. V shed 1 base and J shed 4 bases, with 4 bases lying between them. Germline CDR1 is SEHNR and CDR2 is FQNEAQ (reference sequence). The CDR3 loop spans 12 amino acids.

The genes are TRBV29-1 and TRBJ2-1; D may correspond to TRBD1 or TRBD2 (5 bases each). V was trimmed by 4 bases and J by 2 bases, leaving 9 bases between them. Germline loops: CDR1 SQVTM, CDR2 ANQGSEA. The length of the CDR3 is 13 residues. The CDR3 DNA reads TGCAGCGTTGGAGGGGTCACCTACAATGAGCAGTTCTTC. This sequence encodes CSVGGVTYNEQFF.

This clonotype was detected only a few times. The CDR3 nucleotides read TGCGCCAGCAGTCCATTTGGGACAGGGGTTGAAGAGCAGTACTTC. It specifies CASSPFGTGVEEQYF. V is TRBV4-1 and J is TRBJ2-7; 10 nucleotides match TRBD1. The CDR3 contains 15 residues. The germline V gene encodes CDR1 MGHRA and CDR2 YSYEKL. V was pared by 6 bases and J by 7 bases, with 12 bases of the junction left unmatched.

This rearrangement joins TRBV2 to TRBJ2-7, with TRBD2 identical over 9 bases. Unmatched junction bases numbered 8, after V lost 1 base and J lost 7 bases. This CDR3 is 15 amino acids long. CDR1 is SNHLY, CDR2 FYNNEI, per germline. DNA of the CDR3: TGTGCCAGCAGTGAAGTAGCGGCGGGAGGGACTGAGCAGTACTTC. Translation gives CASSEVAAGGTEQYF.

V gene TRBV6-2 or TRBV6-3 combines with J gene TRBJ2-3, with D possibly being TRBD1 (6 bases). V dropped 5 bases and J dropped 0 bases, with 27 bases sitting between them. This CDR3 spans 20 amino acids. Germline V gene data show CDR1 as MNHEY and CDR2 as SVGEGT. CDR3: CASSNHADSTRGRSTDTQYF. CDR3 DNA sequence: TGTGCCAGCAGTAACCACGCGGACAGCACCAGAGGGCGAAGCACAGATACGCAGTATTTT.

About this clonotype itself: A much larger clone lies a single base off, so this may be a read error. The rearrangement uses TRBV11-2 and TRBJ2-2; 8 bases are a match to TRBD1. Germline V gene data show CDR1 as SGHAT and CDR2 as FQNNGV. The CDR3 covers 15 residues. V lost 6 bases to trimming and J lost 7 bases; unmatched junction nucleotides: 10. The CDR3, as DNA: TGTGCCAGCAGACCGACAGGGGCGGGCATCGGGGAGCTGTTTTTT. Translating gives CASRPTGAGIGELFF.

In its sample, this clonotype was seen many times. This chain's CDR3 is CASSFSGNQETQYF. CDR3 coding DNA: TGTGCCAGCAGCTTTTCCGGGAATCAAGAGACCCAGTACTTC. The rearrangement links TRBV7-3 to TRBJ2-5, with D maybe TRBD2 (5 bases). Trimming removed 3 bases from V and 2 bases from J, with 10 bases in between. Germline CDR1 is SGHTA and CDR2 is FQGTGA. There are 14 residues in the CDR3. Based on the CDR3 plus reference TRBV7-3 and TRBJ2-5, the full variable domain is GAGVSQTPSNKVTEKGKYVELRCDPISGHTALYWYRQSLGQGPEFLIYFQGTGAADDSGLPNDRFFAVRPEGSVSTLKIQRTERGDSAVYLCASSFSGNQETQYFGPGTRLLVL.

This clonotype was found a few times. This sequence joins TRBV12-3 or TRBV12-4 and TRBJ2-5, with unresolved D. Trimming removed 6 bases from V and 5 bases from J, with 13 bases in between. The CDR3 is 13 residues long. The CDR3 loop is CASSRSPLETQYF. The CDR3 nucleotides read TGTGCCAGCAGCCGAAGTCCTTTGGAGACCCAGTACTTC.

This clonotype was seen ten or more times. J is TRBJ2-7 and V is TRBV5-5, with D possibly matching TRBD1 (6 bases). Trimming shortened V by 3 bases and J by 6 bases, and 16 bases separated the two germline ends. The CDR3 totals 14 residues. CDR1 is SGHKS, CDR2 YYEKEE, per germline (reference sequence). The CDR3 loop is CASSWPSGAGEQYF. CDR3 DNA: TGTGCCAGCAGCTGGCCATCAGGGGCCGGCGAGCAGTACTTC.

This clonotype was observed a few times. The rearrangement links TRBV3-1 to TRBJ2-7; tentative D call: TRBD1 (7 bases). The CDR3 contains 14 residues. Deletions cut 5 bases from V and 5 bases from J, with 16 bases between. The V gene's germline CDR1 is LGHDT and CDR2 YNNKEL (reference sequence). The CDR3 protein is CASSYQGGRDEQYF. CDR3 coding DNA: TGTGCCAGCAGCTACCAGGGGGGAAGAGACGAGCAGTACTTC.

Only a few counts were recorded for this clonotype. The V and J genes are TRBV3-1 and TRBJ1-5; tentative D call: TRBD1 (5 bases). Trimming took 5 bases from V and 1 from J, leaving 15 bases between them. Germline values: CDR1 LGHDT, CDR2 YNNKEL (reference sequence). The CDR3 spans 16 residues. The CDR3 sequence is CASSGAGGSSNQPQHF. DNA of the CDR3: TGTGCCAGCAGCGGCGCTGGGGGGAGCAGCAATCAGCCCCAGCATTTT.

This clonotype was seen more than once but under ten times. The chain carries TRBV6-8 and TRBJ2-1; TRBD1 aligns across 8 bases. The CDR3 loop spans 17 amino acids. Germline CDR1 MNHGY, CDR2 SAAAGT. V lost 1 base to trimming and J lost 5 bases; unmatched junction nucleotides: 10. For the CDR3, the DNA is TGTGCCAGCAGTTACTTACAGGGGGACAACACCCACAATGAGCAGTTCTTC. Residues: CASSYLQGDNTHNEQFF.

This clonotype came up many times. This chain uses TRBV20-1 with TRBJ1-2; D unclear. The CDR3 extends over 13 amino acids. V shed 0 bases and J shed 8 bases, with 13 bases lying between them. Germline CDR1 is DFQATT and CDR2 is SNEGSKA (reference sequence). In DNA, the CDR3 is TGCAGTGCTAGAGATATTGGGTCCAACGGCTACACCTTC. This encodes CSARDIGSNGYTF.

The CDR3 DNA sequence: TGTGCCAGCAGTTCCTCAGCCGGGACCCAGTACTTC. Translation: CASSSSAGTQYF. This chain links TRBV27 with TRBJ2-5; D is unclear. Germline V gene lookup returns CDR1 MNHEY and CDR2 SMNVEV (reference sequence). V lost 4 bases to trimming and J lost 7 bases, with 10 bases between them. The CDR3 has 12 amino acids.

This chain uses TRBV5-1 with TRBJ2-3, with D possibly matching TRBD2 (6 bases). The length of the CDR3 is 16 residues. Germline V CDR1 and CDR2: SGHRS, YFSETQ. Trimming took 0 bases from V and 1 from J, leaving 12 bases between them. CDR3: CASSLAGVRGTDTQYF. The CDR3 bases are TGCGCCAGCAGCTTGGCGGGGGTTAGAGGCACAGATACGCAGTATTTT.

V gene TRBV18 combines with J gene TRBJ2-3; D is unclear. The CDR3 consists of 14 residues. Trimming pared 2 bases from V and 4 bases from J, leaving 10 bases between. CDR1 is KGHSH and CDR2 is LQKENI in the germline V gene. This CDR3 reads CASSPVGTADTQYF. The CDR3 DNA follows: TGTGCCAGCTCACCAGTAGGCACCGCAGATACGCAGTATTTT. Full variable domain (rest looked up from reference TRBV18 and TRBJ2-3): NAGVMQNPRHLVRRRGQEARLRCSPMKGHSHVYWYRQLPEEGLKFMVYLQKENIIDESGMPKERFSAEFPKEGPSILRIQQVVRGDSAAYFCASSPVGTADTQYFGPGTRLTVL.